This passage covers 27 T cell receptor beta chains from one sample sequenced in a study of a mutant IDH1 vaccine in newly diagnosed glioma. Repertoires were generated with immunoSEQ multiplex PCR, while TCRdb's copy carries only in-frame clones and drops some. The sample yields over 30,000 clones, roughly 56% seen once. These TCRs are of unknown antigen specificity. Time point described: week 5, during vaccination. Alongside topical imiquimod, each dose of vaccine comprised 300 ug of mutant IDH1 20-mer peptide. The source was PBMCs, collected from a glioma patient whose treatment included an IDH1 peptide vaccine. The receptors come from a woman aged 18-35 years with glioma.

This clone is medium-sized by share. The V and J genes are TRBV7-9 and TRBJ1-1; 10 positions match TRBD1. With 5 bases clipped from V and 3 bases from J, the junction kept 9 bases outside the gene matches. CDR3 length equals 16 residues. The germline V gene encodes CDR1 SEHNR and CDR2 FQNEAQ (reference sequence). CDR3 region: CASSPSDRGRDTEAFF. In DNA form, the CDR3 reads TGTGCCAGCAGCCCATCTGACAGGGGGCGCGACACTGAAGCTTTCTTT. Combining the CDR3 with reference TRBV7-9 and TRBJ1-1 gives the whole variable domain DTGVSQNPRHKITKRGQNVTFRCDPISEHNRLYWYRQTLGQGPEFLTYFQNEAQLEKSRLLSDRFSAERPKGSFSTLEIQRTEQGDSAMYLCASSPSDRGRDTEAFFGQGTRLTVV.

V usage is TRBV7-2 and J usage is TRBJ2-3; 10 bases agree with TRBD2. In germline, CDR1 is SGHTA, CDR2 FQGNSA. This CDR3 is 18 amino acids long. V lost 5 bases, J lost 2 bases, and 13 bases stayed unmatched. CDR3 sequence: CASSPNRLAGAFTDTQYF. CDR3 nucleotide sequence: TGTGCCAGCAGCCCTAACCGCCTAGCGGGGGCCTTCACAGATACGCAGTATTTT.

The chain employs TRBV29-1 and TRBJ2-7; the match to TRBD1 covers 8 bases. The CDR3 is 14 residues long. V was pared by 6 bases and J by 5 bases, with 12 bases of the junction left unmatched. Germline CDR1 reads SQVTM; CDR2 reads ANQGSEA. This CDR3 is CSVEHGTGVNEQYF. The DNA of the CDR3 is TGCAGCGTCGAACACGGGACAGGTGTTAACGAGCAGTACTTC.

This rearrangement joins TRBV11-2 to TRBJ2-7, with TRBD1 matching 7 bases. Germline trimming cut 3 bases from V and 3 bases from J; bases unmatched to any gene: 5. Looked up from germline, CDR1 is SGHAT and CDR2 is FQNNGV. The CDR3 covers 14 residues. CDR3 nucleotide sequence: TGTGCCAGCAGCTTTCGGGACAGACGCTACGAGCAGTACTTC. Translation: CASSFRDRRYEQYF.

This clone came up once. The V gene is TRBV18, the J gene TRBJ1-4; D ambiguous. The CDR3 is made up of 14 amino acids. Germline CDR1 KGHSH, CDR2 LQKENI. V lost 1 base, J lost 8 bases, and 11 bases lay in between. The CDR3: CASSPQRGVEKLFF. The CDR3 bases are TGTGCCAGCTCACCACAGCGGGGTGTCGAAAAACTGTTTTTT.

The rearrangement uses TRBV6-5 and TRBJ1-1, with D possibly matching TRBD1 (5 bases). The germline gives CDR1 MNHEY, CDR2 SVGAGI. The CDR3 sequence is 14 residues long. Trimming removed 5 bases at V and 3 bases at J, with 13 bases between. The DNA for the CDR3 is TGTGCCAGCAGTAAAACCAGGGTGGACACTGAAGCTTTCTTT. It specifies CASSKTRVDTEAFF.

The gene calls are TRBV7-9 and TRBJ2-3, with D unclear. The CDR3 runs to 13 residues. From germline, CDR1 is SEHNR and CDR2 FQNEAQ (reference sequence). Trimming took 3 bases from V and 5 from J, leaving 9 bases between them. CDR3 sequence (DNA): TGTGCCAGCAGCTTCGAGAGAGAAGATACGCAGTATTTT. Protein: CASSFEREDTQYF. The whole variable domain, filled in from reference TRBV7-9 and TRBJ2-3, reads DTGVSQNPRHKITKRGQNVTFRCDPISEHNRLYWYRQTLGQGPEFLTYFQNEAQLEKSRLLSDRFSAERPKGSFSTLEIQRTEQGDSAMYLCASSFEREDTQYFGPGTRLTVL.

The rearrangement uses TRBV14 and TRBJ2-1, with D perhaps matching TRBD2 (5 bases). CDR3 length: 12 residues. CDR1 SGHDN and CDR2 FVKESK come from the germline V gene. The V end was cut by 1 base, the J end by 7 bases, with 5 bases between. Written as DNA, the CDR3 is TGTGCCAGCAGCCAAGGGAGGAATGAGCAGTTCTTC. This encodes CASSQGRNEQFF.

This rearrangement joins TRBV7-6 to TRBJ2-1, with TRBD2 matching 15 bases. This CDR3 region has 18 residues. The germline CDR1 and CDR2 sequences are SGHVS and FNYEAQ. The V gene end was trimmed by 5 bases and the J gene end by 0 bases; junction bases not matched to a gene: 5. The CDR3, as DNA: TGTGCCAGCAGCCCGGGACTAGCGGGGGGAAGCTCCTACAATGAGCAGTTCTTC. Translated, it gives CASSPGLAGGSSYNEQFF.

This clone came up a few times. This sequence joins TRBV7-6 and TRBJ2-3; D is uncertain. V was pared by 2 bases and J by 0 bases, with 0 bases between. This CDR3 is built from 12 residues. Germline CDR1 SGHVS, CDR2 FNYEAQ. The CDR3 coding sequence is TGTGCCAGCAGCTTAAGCACAGATACGCAGTATTTT. Its protein product is CASSLSTDTQYF.

The V and J genes are TRBV6-1 and TRBJ1-2; no reliable D call. Germline V lookup: CDR1 MNHNS, CDR2 SASEGT. This CDR3 is 13 amino acids long. Trimming removed 2 bases from V and 6 bases from J, with 10 bases in between. As DNA, the CDR3 is TGTGCCAGCAGTGAACGACCCGTGGATGGCTACACCTTC. Translation gives CASSERPVDGYTF.

The chain uses TRBV4-1 and TRBJ2-4; 12 bases are shared with TRBD2. Germline-derived CDR1 and CDR2 are MGHRA and YSYEKL. The CDR3 is 19 residues long. V was pared by 4 bases and J by 1 base, with 11 bases of the junction left unmatched. This CDR3 reads CASSLGLAGIPRAKNIQYF. The CDR3, as DNA: TGCGCCAGCAGCCTTGGACTAGCGGGGATCCCACGGGCCAAAAACATTCAGTACTTC.

The V and J genes are TRBV28 and TRBJ1-1; D gene uncertain. Per germline, CDR1 MDHEN and CDR2 SYDVKM. CDR3 length: 12 residues. V shed 3 bases and J shed 9 bases, with 11 bases lying between them. CDR3 sequence (DNA): TGTGCCAGCAGTTTTAGAGAATACCAAGCTTTCTTT. Translation gives CASSFREYQAFF.

This clone has a handful of counts. The genes are TRBV19 and TRBJ1-5; no firm D call. This CDR3 comprises 13 residues. Germline assignment: CDR1 LNHDA and CDR2 SQIVND (reference sequence). Trimming cost V 4 bases and J 4 bases, with 8 bases left between them. The DNA for the CDR3 is TGTGCCAGTAGTAAGGCAGTTAATCAGCCCCAGCATTTT. Protein sequence: CASSKAVNQPQHF.

This clone was counted between two and nine times. This chain links TRBV30 with TRBJ2-5; D is possibly TRBD1 (6 bases). Deletions cut 4 bases from V and 10 bases from J, with 16 bases between. The CDR3 loop spans 12 amino acids. Germline values: CDR1 GTSNPN, CDR2 SVGIG (reference sequence). In nucleotides, the CDR3 is TGTGCCTGGAACAGGGACCTCGGCGACCAGTACTTC. Translated, it gives CAWNRDLGDQYF.

The CDR3 protein is CAISEDRQNQPQHF. In nucleotides, the CDR3 is TGTGCCATCAGTGAGGACAGACAGAATCAGCCCCAGCATTTT. This rearrangement joins TRBV10-3 to TRBJ1-5; a possible D gene is TRBD1 (5 bases). There are 14 residues in the CDR3. The germline V gene encodes CDR1 ENHRY and CDR2 SYGVKD. Between the trimmed V and J ends, which lost 2 bases and 4 bases, there was a span of 9 bases.

The chain uses TRBV19 and TRBJ1-6, with unresolved D. This CDR3 contains 13 residues. Between the trimmed V and J ends, which lost 2 bases and 11 bases, there was a span of 10 bases. The germline gives CDR1 LNHDA, CDR2 SQIVND (reference sequence). CDR3: CASSITWTPPLHF. The CDR3, as DNA: TGTGCCAGTAGTATAACGTGGACTCCACCCCTCCACTTT.

The chain recombines TRBV2 with TRBJ2-5; TRBD2 matches 11 bases. With V trimmed by 3 bases and J by 7 bases, 4 bases remained unmatched. The V gene's germline CDR1 is SNHLY and CDR2 FYNNEI. This CDR3 has 14 amino acids. The CDR3 DNA is TGTGCCAGCAGTGAGGGGGGGACTAGCGGGACCCAGTACTTC. Translation: CASSEGGTSGTQYF.

The rearrangement links TRBV10-3 to TRBJ1-2; maybe TRBD1 (5 bases). The CDR3 has 15 amino acids. Trimming left V 4 bases short and J 4 bases short, with 16 bases between. Germline loops: CDR1 ENHRY, CDR2 SYGVKD. CDR3 nucleotide sequence: TGTGCCATCAGTGCGGATCCAGACAGCCCCTATGGCTACACCTTC. Protein: CAISADPDSPYGYTF.

The V gene is TRBV2, the J gene TRBJ2-1; D not resolved. Germline lookup yields CDR1 SNHLY and CDR2 FYNNEI. This CDR3 region has 13 residues. The CDR3 DNA is TGTACCTCCTGTGGGGTCGGGCTGGTTGAGCAGTTCTTC. Its translation is CTSCGVGLVEQFF.

The CDR3 DNA follows: TGTGCCAGTAGTAGAACAGGGGGACAAGAGACCCAGTACTTC. It is translated as CASSRTGGQETQYF. V is TRBV19 and J is TRBJ2-5; 8 nucleotides align to TRBD1. The germline CDR1 and CDR2 sequences are LNHDA and SQIVND (reference sequence). The CDR3 consists of 14 residues. With 4 bases clipped from V and 2 bases from J, the junction kept 3 bases outside the gene matches.

This clone was counted a few times. This chain joins TRBV28 and TRBJ2-5; D is perhaps TRBD2 (5 bases). Trimming shortened V by 5 bases and J by 5 bases, and 6 bases separated the two germline ends. Germline values: CDR1 MDHEN, CDR2 SYDVKM. This CDR3 region has 11 residues. The CDR3 here is CASSTGETQYF. The CDR3 DNA follows: TGTGCCAGCAGTACGGGGGAGACCCAGTACTTC.

The chain joins TRBV28 to TRBJ1-2; TRBD1 agrees at 7 bases. CDR3 length: 13 amino acids. V lost 8 bases and J lost 5; bases outside the gene matches: 8. Germline V gene data show CDR1 as MDHEN and CDR2 as SYDVKM. The CDR3: CASGIAGGYGYTF. The DNA of the CDR3 is TGTGCCAGCGGTATAGCAGGGGGATATGGCTACACCTTC.

This chain links TRBV5-1 with TRBJ2-7; the match to TRBD1 covers 9 bases. Germline CDR1 SGHRS, CDR2 YFSETQ. V shed 4 bases, J shed 3 bases, and the junction held 5 bases outside the gene matches. This CDR3 is 14 amino acids long. CDR3 coding DNA: TGCGCCAGCAGCGCTTCGGGACAGGGCTACGAGCAGTACTTC. Protein: CASSASGQGYEQYF. Complete variable domain (other parts from reference TRBV5-1 and TRBJ2-7): KAGVTQTPRYLIKTRGQQVTLSCSPISGHRSVSWYQQTPGQGLQFLFEYFSETQRNKGNFPGRFSGRQFSNSRSEMNVSTLELGDSALYLCASSASGQGYEQYFGPGTRLTVT.

The CDR3 DNA follows: TGCAGCTCTGGTGGGACGGGTTCCTACAATGAGCAGTTCTTC. Its translation is CSSGGTGSYNEQFF. The chain recombines TRBV29-1 with TRBJ2-1; possibly TRBD1 or TRBD2 for D (5 bases each). V was cut by 8 bases and J by 1 base, with 15 bases left in between. The CDR3 has 14 amino acids. Germline V lookup: CDR1 SQVTM, CDR2 ANQGSEA.

The rearrangement joins TRBV2 to TRBJ2-1, with TRBD2 matching 7 bases. V lost 5 bases, J lost 10 bases, and 26 bases stayed unmatched. Germline CDR1 is SNHLY and CDR2 is FYNNEI. The CDR3 is 19 residues long. CDR3 nucleotides: TGTGCCAGCAGTTTTGTGGCCCAGAGCGGGATGAACAACCCCGGGGAGCAGTTCTTC. Its protein product is CASSFVAQSGMNNPGEQFF.

The rearrangement uses TRBV27 and TRBJ2-5, with 7 bases matching TRBD2. The ends lost 1 base at V and 2 bases at J; junction bases unmatched: 10. Per the germline V gene, CDR1 is MNHEY and CDR2 is SMNVEV (reference sequence). This CDR3 spans 17 amino acids. In DNA form, the CDR3 reads TGTGCCAGCAGTTTATTCGCCCCTCTAGCGGTGCAAGAGACCCAGTACTTC. Amino acids: CASSLFAPLAVQETQYF.